This T cell receptor (beta chain) was obtained from a study of T-cell reconstitution after alpha-beta-depleted transplantation in children. Study-level results: One year after transplant, T-cell counts and diversity came mostly from newly produced T cells. Alpha-beta T cells about two months after transplant reportedly derived from several hundred expanded graft clones.

TCRbeta library preparation incorporated unique molecular identifiers. Via MiXCR, TCRdb re-called the PCR reads, giving one row per CDR3 protein. The sample lists over 90,000 distinct CDR3 sequences; about 5.6% were seen once. This clonotype occurred many times. Its cognate antigen is unknown. Trimming pared 4 bases from V and 0 bases from J, leaving 14 bases between. The CDR3 sequence is 16 residues long. Per the germline V gene, CDR1 is LGHDT and CDR2 is YNNKEL (reference sequence). This clonotype was obtained from a female patient aged 2 to 10 who had a stem cell transplant for Fanconi anemia, so the T cells may come from the graft donor. The chain uses TRBV3-1 and TRBJ2-3, with D possibly being TRBD1 or TRBD2 (5 bases each). Sequenced material: PBMCs, mostly from graft donor cells, taken 60 days after TCRalphabeta/CD19-depleted stem cell transplant. As DNA, the CDR3 is TGTGCCAGCAGCCGATGGACCGGGACCAGCACAGATACGCAGTATTTT. Translated, it gives CASSRWTGTSTDTQYF.